This TCR beta chain is from a study of T-cell memory formation after mild COVID-19. Per germline, CDR1 SGHKS and CDR2 YYEKEE (reference sequence). This CDR3 contains 15 residues. The ends were cut back, 3 bases at V and 7 bases at J, with 17 bases in the middle. One entry per CDR3 protein, called by TCRdb with MiXCR from the 5' RACE reads. The sample lists around 200,000 distinct CDR3 sequences, 15% to 20% occurring once. Study-wide results and limits: The study found contracting CD4+ clones mainly in CM and EM and contracting CD8+ clones in EMRA. Some clones that responded turned up in pre-infection memory, which suggests that cross-reactive memory joined in. Later expanders leaned CD4+, whereas clones that contracted between day 15 and 85 were balanced CD4/CD8.

This clonotype has more than one count but fewer than ten. Its antigen remains unknown. The sequence came from a man aged 18 to 30 who had mild COVID-19 (a few samples of this study predate the infection). Cell type and time point are not known. Sequenced sample: PBMCs or a T cell subset sorted from them (not recorded which). The rearrangement links TRBV5-5 to TRBJ1-5; no firm D call. In DNA, the CDR3 is TGTGCCAGCAGCTCTACCCAGGACCCTAGGCAGCCCCAGCATTTT. Translation: CASSSTQDPRQPQHF. The whole variable domain, filled in from reference TRBV5-5 and TRBJ1-5, reads DAGVTQSPTHLIKTRGQQVTLRCSPISGHKSVSWYQQVLGQGPQFIFQYYEKEERGRGNFPDRFSARQFPNYSSELNVNALLLGDSALYLCASSSTQDPRQPQHFGDGTRLSIL.